Presented here are 18 T cell receptor beta chains from one specimen sequenced in a study of T cells in Graves' hyperthyroidism and ophthalmopathy. Amplified TCR beta CDR3 regions derived from RNA transcripts. A set of HTBI primers served as the primers for a first-round RT-PCR of the TCR CDR3. TCRdb fed the multiplex PCR reads into MiXCR, producing one record per CDR3 protein. The sample gives some 140,000 distinct CDR3 sequences, around 21% of which show up once; more than 65% is in the top ten. Sequenced: blood. The receptors were gathered from a woman aged 50 to 60 with Graves' hyperthyroidism that later progressed to Graves' ophthalmopathy.

This rearrangement joins TRBV28 to TRBJ2-5, with 12 bases aligning to TRBD2. Germline values: CDR1 MDHEN, CDR2 SYDVKM. Losses at the gene ends were 6 bases for V and 2 bases for J; bases not matched to a gene: 7. This CDR3 spans 16 amino acids. The CDR3 loop reads CASSFPSGGEQETQYF. Here the CDR3 DNA reads TGTGCCAGCAGCTTCCCTAGCGGGGGGGAACAAGAGACCCAGTACTTC.

This clonotype was observed many times. This rearrangement joins TRBV20-1 to TRBJ2-3, with TRBD2 as a possible D gene (6 bases). Trimming stripped 3 bases from V and 2 bases from J, with 12 bases between. Germline lookup yields CDR1 DFQATT and CDR2 SNEGSKA (reference sequence). The CDR3 runs to 14 residues. The DNA of the CDR3 is TGCAGTGCTAGTTGGGCGGGACCCACAGATACGCAGTATTTT. Translated: CSASWAGPTDTQYF.

The chain links TRBV27 to TRBJ2-2; 8 nucleotides match TRBD1. Looked up from germline, CDR1 is MNHEY and CDR2 is SMNVEV (reference sequence). This CDR3 has 16 residues. The V and J ends lost 5 bases and 5 bases, in that order; junction bases with no gene match: 10. Here the CDR3 DNA reads TGTGCCAGCAGTCTATTAGGACAGGGATGGACCGGGGAGCTGTTTTTT. This gives the protein CASSLLGQGWTGELFF.

This clonotype was found many times. The rearrangement uses TRBV5-1 and TRBJ2-2; no clear D. V shed 1 base and J shed 1 base, with 8 bases lying between them. Germline-derived CDR1 and CDR2 are SGHRS and YFSETQ. The CDR3 runs 15 residues. CDR3 DNA sequence: TGCGCCAGCAGCTTGTATGTCGGGAACACCGGGGAGCTGTTTTTT. Its translation: CASSLYVGNTGELFF.

This clonotype was seen at least ten times. This chain joins TRBV28 and TRBJ1-1; a weak D match, TRBD1 (5 bases). CDR3 length: 14 residues. Between the trimmed V and J ends, which lost 7 bases and 1 base, there was a span of 13 bases. Germline-derived CDR1 and CDR2 are MDHEN and SYDVKM. The CDR3 sequence is CASNLGVTNTEAFF. The CDR3 DNA reads TGTGCCAGCAACTTGGGGGTTACGAACACTGAAGCTTTCTTT.

This chain uses TRBV20-1 with TRBJ2-6; D might be TRBD1 (6 bases). The V gene lost 0 bases and the J gene lost 0 bases, with 9 bases spanning the gap. The CDR3 has 16 residues. Germline CDR1 DFQATT, CDR2 SNEGSKA (reference sequence). CDR3 sequence (DNA): TGCAGTGCTAGAGAGGGGGCGGGCTCTGGGGCCAACGTCCTGACTTTC. Translated, it gives CSAREGAGSGANVLTF.

This clonotype occurred many times. The chain recombines TRBV11-2 with TRBJ2-2; 7 nucleotides align to TRBD1. This CDR3 has 16 residues. Germline CDR1 is SGHAT and CDR2 is FQNNGV. After removal of 2 bases from V and 3 bases from J, the junction contained 6 bases not matched to a gene. The CDR3 loop is CASSLLGQHYTGELFF. The DNA of the CDR3 is TGTGCCAGCAGCTTATTGGGACAGCACTACACCGGGGAGCTGTTTTTT.

This clonotype was observed at least ten times. V usage is TRBV20-1 and J usage is TRBJ2-3; TRBD2 matches at 12 bases. The CDR3 runs 17 residues. CDR1 and CDR2 from the germline V gene are DFQATT and SNEGSKA (reference sequence). V gave up 6 bases and J gave up 4 bases; unmatched junction bases: 14. CDR3 nucleotide sequence: TGCAGTGCCCCAAAGCCTAGCGGGAGGGCCGGGGCAGATACGCAGTATTTT. Amino acids: CSAPKPSGRAGADTQYF.

This clonotype was seen many times. V usage is TRBV2 and J usage is TRBJ2-1, with a possible D match to TRBD2 (5 bases). The CDR3 is made up of 16 amino acids. Trimming took 2 bases from V and 2 from J, leaving 13 bases between them. The germline gives CDR1 SNHLY, CDR2 FYNNEI. The CDR3 spells CASSELGLRAYNEQFF. Written as DNA, the CDR3 is TGTGCCAGCAGTGAATTAGGACTGCGCGCCTACAATGAGCAGTTCTTC.

The chain is built from TRBV5-1 and TRBJ1-4, with 10 bases lining up with TRBD1. CDR3 length equals 14 residues. With V trimmed by 3 bases and J by 6 bases, 2 bases remained unmatched. Germline V gene sequence: CDR1 SGHRS, CDR2 YFSETQ. CDR3 nucleotides: TGCGCCAGCAGCTCCGGGACAGGGGATGAAAAACTGTTTTTT. Translating it yields CASSSGTGDEKLFF. Full variable domain (missing parts from reference TRBV5-1 and TRBJ1-4): KAGVTQTPRYLIKTRGQQVTLSCSPISGHRSVSWYQQTPGQGLQFLFEYFSETQRNKGNFPGRFSGRQFSNSRSEMNVSTLELGDSALYLCASSSGTGDEKLFFGSGTQLSVL.

This clonotype was detected ten times or more. The chain has TRBV20-1 and TRBJ1-6, with 8 bases fitting TRBD1. The germline V gene encodes CDR1 DFQATT and CDR2 SNEGSKA (reference sequence). Unmatched junction bases numbered 2, after V lost 3 bases and J lost 7 bases. The CDR3 is 13 amino acids. The chain's CDR3 is CSARRDRNSPLHF. The CDR3 DNA reads as TGCAGTGCTAGGCGGGACAGGAATTCACCCCTCCACTTT.

This clonotype was counted at least ten times. This rearrangement joins TRBV7-3 to TRBJ2-6; no clear D. CDR3 length: 15 amino acids. Trimming cost V 1 base and J 0 bases, with 4 bases left between them. CDR1 is SGHTA and CDR2 is FQGTGA in the germline V gene. In DNA, the CDR3 is TGTGCCAGCAGCTTAAGTTCCTCTGGGGCCAACGTCCTGACTTTC. Translating gives CASSLSSSGANVLTF.

The sample holds many counts of this clonotype. V gene TRBV18 combines with J gene TRBJ2-1; no clear D gene. Trimming removed 0 bases at V and 9 bases at J, with 6 bases between. The CDR3 length is 12 residues. The V gene's germline CDR1 is KGHSH and CDR2 LQKENI. CDR3 nucleotide sequence: TGTGCCAGCTCACCACCCGTGGCTGAGCAGTTCTTC. Translation gives CASSPPVAEQFF.

This rearrangement joins TRBV28 to TRBJ2-5; possible D gene TRBD2, 7 bases. Germline loops: CDR1 MDHEN, CDR2 SYDVKM. The CDR3 extends over 17 amino acids. V was trimmed by 7 bases and J by 1 base, leaving 22 bases between them. The CDR3 DNA is TGTGCCAGCACCTTTACCAGGGGAGGGCCGGGCCAAGAGACCCAGTACTTC. This gives the protein CASTFTRGGPGQETQYF.

V usage is TRBV19 and J usage is TRBJ1-6; 8 bases fit TRBD1. This CDR3 contains 14 residues. V was clipped by 6 bases and J by 8 bases; unmatched bases: 6. Germline V gene lookup returns CDR1 LNHDA and CDR2 SQIVND (reference sequence). The CDR3 protein is CASRYRDRHSPLHF. CDR3 DNA sequence: TGTGCCAGTAGGTACCGGGACAGGCATTCACCCCTCCACTTT. The complete variable domain, with remaining parts taken from reference TRBV19 and TRBJ1-6, reads DGGITQSPKYLFRKEGQNVTLSCEQNLNHDAMYWYRQDPGQGLRLIYYSQIVNDFQKGDIAEGYSVSREKKESFPLTVTSAQKNPTAFYLCASRYRDRHSPLHFGNGTRLTVT.

Many counts were recorded for this clonotype. The chain has TRBV2 and TRBJ2-1; 7 positions agree with TRBD1. This CDR3 region has 16 residues. Trimming removed 3 bases from V and 5 bases from J; junction bases left unmatched: 10. Germline CDR1 reads SNHLY; CDR2 reads FYNNEI. CDR3 residues: CASSDLPRQGHNEQFF. CDR3 sequence (DNA): TGTGCCAGCAGTGACCTACCGAGACAGGGCCACAATGAGCAGTTCTTC.

This rearrangement joins TRBV4-2 to TRBJ2-5; D unresolved. Trimming stripped 1 base from V and 2 bases from J, with 11 bases between. The CDR3 has 15 residues. Germline V gene data show CDR1 as LGHNA and CDR2 as YNFKEQ. The CDR3 sequence: CASSQGDPEQETQYF. The DNA of the CDR3 is TGTGCCAGCAGCCAAGGCGATCCAGAACAAGAGACCCAGTACTTC.

This chain connects TRBV5-1 to TRBJ2-1; D call uncertain. Germline V gene data show CDR1 as SGHRS and CDR2 as YFSETQ. Trimming cost V 0 bases and J 2 bases, with 9 bases left between them. The CDR3 spans 15 residues. CDR3 region: CASSLGDTAYNEQFF. The DNA of the CDR3 is TGCGCCAGCAGCTTGGGAGATACAGCCTACAATGAGCAGTTCTTC.